This record looks at one T cell receptor (beta chain) sequence and its context. Seattle's cohort entered during active infection and was followed longitudinally. This CDR3 contains 15 residues. From germline, CDR1 is SGHVS and CDR2 FNYEAQ. The V end was cut by 2 bases, the J end by 2 bases, with 10 bases between. In the original analysis: Scientists estimated how many nucleated cells there were by amplifying reference gene primers. The repertoire was sequenced with immunoSEQ multiplex PCR; TCRdb's copy has only in-frame clones and lacks some. D and trimming come from the DNA, and the V and J calls and clone size come from that table. The table lists 450,000 or so clones, 85% to 90% of them singletons. This record comes from a study of blood T cell repertoires in COVID-19. Background on the study: Sample material is recorded as cDNA or gDNA derived from T cells, B-cell-depleted T cells, or PBMCs.

Input material: peripheral blood. The chain uses TRBV7-6 and TRBJ2-1; possibly TRBD2 for D (5 bases). This receptor was identified in a man aged 18 to 30 with COVID-19, enrolled during active disease. CDR3: CASSLSRDTYNEQFF. Written as DNA, the CDR3 is TGTGCCAGCAGCTTAAGCCGGGATACCTACAATGAGCAGTTCTTC.